Listed below are T cell receptor beta chains from one sample, sequenced in a study of shared clonotypes between healthy human individuals. Profiled with immunoSEQ multiplex PCR; TCRdb holds only in-frame clones, not every one. The sample shows around 340,000 clones, roughly 70% of them seen only once. The sample taken for sequencing was memory CD4+ T cells sorted from blood. The receptors stem from a man in his thirties or forties in good health. The CDR3 runs from the conserved cysteine through the conserved F or W. The D gene is left open where the match is weak. A row's size may be missing; if present it is once, few, many or a size class.

V: TRBV30; length: 11; size: .; D: .; J: TRBJ2-5; CDR3: CAWSGGETQYF; DNA: TGTGCCTGGAGTGGAGGTGAGACCCAGTACTTC
V: TRBV11-1; length: 15; size: .; D: .; J: TRBJ2-7; CDR3: CASSLSAGVSLEQYF; DNA: TGTGCCAGCAGCTTATCTGCAGGGGTGTCCCTGGAGCAGTACTTC
V: TRBV10-3; length: 14; size: once; D: .; J: TRBJ1-2; CDR3: CAIRGTESNYGYTF; DNA: TGTGCCATCAGGGGGACGGAGTCTAACTATGGCTACACCTTC
V: TRBV28; length: 14; size: .; D: .; J: TRBJ1-5; CDR3: CASTWGVSNQPQHF; DNA: TGTGCCAGCACCTGGGGGGTGAGCAATCAGCCCCAGCATTTT
V: TRBV29-1; length: 12; size: .; D: .; J: TRBJ1-2; CDR3: CSAGGRPIGYTF; DNA: TGCAGCGCTGGAGGGCGTCCTATTGGCTACACCTTC
V: TRBV5-1; length: 15; size: once; D: TRBD2; J: TRBJ2-7; CDR3: CASSLDWTSSYEQYF; DNA: TGCGCCAGCAGCTTGGATTGGACTAGCTCATACGAGCAGTACTTC
V: TRBV19; length: 14; size: .; D: TRBD2; J: TRBJ2-2; CDR3: CASSHGGVAGELFF; DNA: TGTGCCAGTAGCCACGGGGGGGTAGCCGGGGAGCTGTTTTTT
V: TRBV5-1; length: 14; size: .; D: .; J: TRBJ2-1; CDR3: CASSLVVSASMQFF; DNA: TGCGCCAGCAGCTTGGTTGTTTCCGCTAGCATGCAGTTCTTC
V: TRBV2; length: 15; size: .; D: .; J: TRBJ2-7; CDR3: CASSEVGRDPYEQYF; DNA: TGTGCCAGCAGTGAAGTCGGGCGGGATCCCTACGAGCAGTACTTC
V: TRBV4-1; length: 15; size: .; D: TRBD1; J: TRBJ1-4; CDR3: CASSQSGTAGEKLFF; DNA: TGCGCCAGCAGCCAATCCGGGACAGCGGGCGAAAAACTGTTTTTT
V: TRBV7-2; length: 11; size: .; D: .; J: TRBJ2-3; CDR3: CASSTTDTQYF; DNA: TGTGCCAGCAGCACAACAGATACGCAGTATTTT
V: TRBV27; length: 15; size: .; D: .; J: TRBJ1-4; CDR3: CASSLSGGQWEKLFF; DNA: TGTGCCAGCAGTTTATCGGGCGGGCAATGGGAAAAACTGTTTTTT
V: TRBV4-2; length: 18; size: .; D: TRBD2; J: TRBJ2-5; CDR3: CASSQGVASGSLGETQYF; DNA: TGTGCCAGCAGCCAAGGCGTGGCTAGCGGGAGCCTTGGGGAGACCCAGTACTTC
V: TRBV18; length: 15; size: .; D: .; J: TRBJ2-5; CDR3: CASSAYGGQQETQYF; DNA: TGTGCCAGCTCAGCATACGGGGGACAACAAGAGACCCAGTACTTC
V: TRBV4-3; length: 13; size: .; D: .; J: TRBJ2-1; CDR3: CASSQDFYNEQFF; DNA: TGCGCCAGCAGCCAAGATTTCTACAATGAGCAGTTCTTC
V: TRBV29-1; length: 17; size: .; D: TRBD1; J: TRBJ2-1; CDR3: CSVEDYGDRAPYNEQFF; DNA: TGCAGCGTTGAAGATTACGGCGACAGGGCCCCCTACAATGAGCAGTTCTTC
V: TRBV5-8; length: 12; size: few; D: .; J: TRBJ2-5; CDR3: CASSLDWETQYF; DNA: TGTGCCAGCAGCTTGGATTGGGAGACCCAGTACTTC
V: TRBV4-3; length: 15; size: .; D: .; J: TRBJ2-5; CDR3: CASSQEWDQGETQYF; DNA: TGCGCCAGCAGCCAAGAATGGGATCAGGGAGAGACCCAGTACTTC
V: TRBV11-2; length: 15; size: .; D: .; J: TRBJ2-7; CDR3: CASRDLRSYSYEQYF; DNA: TGTGCCAGCAGAGACCTCCGATCCTACTCCTACGAGCAGTACTTC
V: TRBV2; length: 15; size: .; D: TRBD2; J: TRBJ2-1; CDR3: CASRAGTSGYNEQFF; DNA: TGTGCCAGCAGGGCCGGGACTAGCGGCTACAATGAGCAGTTCTTC
V: TRBV28; length: 11; size: .; D: .; J: TRBJ1-3; CDR3: CASSSGTWEYF; DNA: TGTGCCAGCAGTTCCGGGACATGGGAATATTTT
V: TRBV11-2; length: 19; size: .; D: TRBD2; J: TRBJ2-7; CDR3: CASRTPGGRASRGSYEQYF; DNA: TGTGCCAGCAGGACACCCGGCGGGAGGGCTTCACGGGGATCCTACGAGCAGTACTTC
V: TRBV11-2; length: 14; size: once; D: TRBD2; J: TRBJ2-7; CDR3: CASSWTSVAYEQYF; DNA: TGTGCCAGCAGCTGGACTAGCGTAGCCTACGAGCAGTACTTC
V: TRBV6-5; length: 14; size: once; D: .; J: TRBJ2-5; CDR3: CASSLTAWLKTQYF; DNA: TGTGCCAGCAGCCTTACCGCCTGGCTGAAGACCCAGTACTTC
V: TRBV7-2; length: 15; size: .; D: .; J: TRBJ2-7; CDR3: CASSRGREAAYEQYF; DNA: TGTGCCAGCAGTCGAGGACGGGAAGCGGCCTACGAGCAGTACTTC
V: TRBV15; length: 16; size: many; D: .; J: TRBJ2-4; CDR3: CATSRGYSVSSDIQYF; DNA: TGTGCCACCAGCAGAGGTTATTCGGTTAGTTCGGACATTCAGTACTTC
V: TRBV7-2; length: 16; size: .; D: TRBD2; J: TRBJ2-1; CDR3: CASSPDTSGKYNEQFF; DNA: TGTGCCAGCAGCCCTGATACTAGCGGGAAATACAATGAGCAGTTCTTC
V: TRBV7-2; length: 16; size: .; D: TRBD2; J: TRBJ2-3; CDR3: CASSRNSGRAGDTQYF; DNA: TGTGCCAGCAGCCGGAATAGCGGGAGGGCAGGAGATACGCAGTATTTT